Each of the 26 T cell receptor beta chains below was sequenced from the same sample in a study of T cell responses to AZD1222 COVID-19 vaccine. The method was immunoSEQ multiplex PCR; TCRdb's version includes in-frame clones alone and lacks a portion of them. The sample lists 75,000 to 95,000 clones, about nine tenths occurring once. The sequencing here drew on peripheral blood, taken on day 0 of MenACWY control vaccination. These receptors all stem from an adult in good health.

The gene calls are TRBV15 and TRBJ2-3, with TRBD2 matching 13 bases. The CDR3 length is 15 residues. Germline loops: CDR1 LNHNV, CDR2 YYDKDF (reference sequence). The V and J ends lost 3 bases and 4 bases, in that order; junction bases with no gene match: 1. CDR3 nucleotide sequence: TGTGCCACCAGCAGTACTAGCGGGGGGGCAGATACGCAGTATTTT. The encoded protein is CATSSTSGGADTQYF.

The CDR3 region is CASSLYTGTGDGYTF. The CDR3 DNA is TGTGCCAGCAGTTTATATACCGGGACAGGGGACGGCTACACCTTC. The V call is TRBV28, the J call TRBJ1-2, with 10 positions matching TRBD1. The CDR3 length is 15 residues. With 1 base clipped from V and 8 bases from J, the junction kept 7 bases outside the gene matches. Germline V gene sequence: CDR1 MDHEN, CDR2 SYDVKM.

This chain connects TRBV7-2 to TRBJ2-2; D tentatively reads TRBD1 or TRBD2 (5 bases each). V dropped 6 bases and J dropped 2 bases, with 16 bases sitting between them. Germline CDR1 is SGHTA and CDR2 is FQGNSA. The CDR3 is made up of 16 amino acids. The CDR3: CASRPPGRINTGELFF. Written as DNA, the CDR3 is TGTGCCAGCAGACCTCCGGGACGGATAAACACCGGGGAGCTGTTTTTT.

The gene calls are TRBV6-1 and TRBJ1-1; maybe TRBD1 (6 bases). CDR3 length: 13 residues. V lost 3 bases, J lost 8 bases, and 13 bases lay in between. Germline V gene lookup returns CDR1 MNHNS and CDR2 SASEGT. The CDR3 DNA follows: TGTGCCAGCAGTGACGTACGCGACAGGGAAGCTTTCTTT. It is translated as CASSDVRDREAFF.

The chain has TRBV9 and TRBJ1-3, with D possibly being TRBD1 (5 bases). Trimming stripped 4 bases from V and 4 bases from J, with 18 bases between. The CDR3 length is 16 residues. CDR1 and CDR2 (germline): SGDLS, YYNGEE. CDR3: CASSSDILPMGNTIYF. CDR3 nucleotide sequence: TGTGCCAGCAGCTCGGACATCCTCCCTATGGGAAACACCATATATTTT.

V usage is TRBV6-5 and J usage is TRBJ2-3; 7 bases fit TRBD1. Germline values: CDR1 MNHEY, CDR2 SVGAGI. V lost 11 bases to trimming and J lost 0 bases; unmatched junction nucleotides: 8. CDR3 size: 14 residues. The CDR3 is CAGTGVGSTDTQYF. The DNA for the CDR3 is TGTGCCGGAACAGGGGTGGGCAGCACAGATACGCAGTATTTT.

This chain joins TRBV4-2 and TRBJ2-6; D is unresolved. This CDR3 is 18 amino acids long. V shed 0 bases and J shed 2 bases, with 14 bases lying between them. Germline V lookup: CDR1 LGHNA, CDR2 YNFKEQ. The CDR3 DNA sequence: TGTGCCAGCAGCCAAGATCGTTTCCGAGCGACTGGGGCCAACGTCCTGACTTTC. This translates into CASSQDRFRATGANVLTF.

The chain has TRBV11-3 and TRBJ2-7; possibly TRBD1 for D (5 bases). The CDR3 runs to 15 residues. V was pared by 1 base and J by 2 bases, with 12 bases between. Germline V CDR1 and CDR2: SGHNT, YENEEA. In nucleotides, the CDR3 is TGTGCCAGCAGCTTAGGTTGGCAGGGTACCTACGAGCAGTACTTC. Translating gives CASSLGWQGTYEQYF.

V is TRBV7-2 and J is TRBJ2-2, with D tentatively TRBD2 (6 bases). The germline V and J ends were trimmed by 1 base and 1 base, with 13 bases remaining between them. Germline-derived CDR1 and CDR2 are SGHTA and FQGNSA. CDR3 size: 17 residues. The CDR3 region has the DNA TGTGCCAGCAGCTTAGGCTCAAGCGGGTTGAACACCGGGGAGCTGTTTTTT. This gives the protein CASSLGSSGLNTGELFF.

The chain recombines TRBV27 with TRBJ1-6, with 7 bases that match TRBD1. CDR1 and CDR2 from the germline V gene are MNHEY and SMNVEV (reference sequence). The V segment lost 5 bases and the J segment 8 bases; nucleotides outside the gene matches: 12. The CDR3 has 16 residues. The CDR3 bases are TGTGCCAGCAGTCCAGCCAGGGGGGGTGGAGATTCACCCCTCCACTTT. It encodes CASSPARGGGDSPLHF.

The chain combines TRBV7-2 with TRBJ1-2; D not resolved. V shed 5 bases and J shed 6 bases, with 13 bases lying between them. The germline V gene encodes CDR1 SGHTA and CDR2 FQGNSA. The CDR3 consists of 13 residues. This CDR3 is CASSPDRDHGYTF. The CDR3 DNA sequence: TGTGCCAGCAGCCCAGACCGAGACCATGGCTACACCTTC.

The chain uses TRBV6-5 and TRBJ1-1; D is unclear. Germline V gene sequence: CDR1 MNHEY, CDR2 SVGAGI. CDR3 length equals 12 residues. Trimming pared 9 bases from V and 1 base from J, leaving 9 bases between. The CDR3 DNA reads as TGTGCCAGTCCCGGGCGGAACACTGAAGCTTTCTTT. Amino acid sequence: CASPGRNTEAFF.

The rearrangement links TRBV6-5 to TRBJ1-3; tentatively, D is TRBD1 (5 bases). This CDR3 region has 14 residues. The V gene's germline CDR1 is MNHEY and CDR2 SVGAGI. V was cut by 2 bases and J by 4 bases, with 9 bases left in between. The CDR3, as DNA: TGTGCCAGCAGTTACCGAGGGGCCGGAAACACCATATATTTT. Translation gives CASSYRGAGNTIYF.

The chain has TRBV6-2 or TRBV6-3 and TRBJ2-3, with 11 bases fitting TRBD2. Per germline, CDR1 MNHEY and CDR2 SVGEGT. This CDR3 is built from 17 residues. J lost 3 bases, V lost 2 bases, and 7 bases had no gene match. CDR3 protein: CASSYGSGGGRTDTQYF. DNA of the CDR3: TGTGCCAGCAGTTACGGTAGCGGGGGGGGCCGGACAGATACGCAGTATTTT.

V gene TRBV2 combines with J gene TRBJ1-3, with TRBD1 identical over 11 bases. This CDR3 is 12 amino acids long. From germline, CDR1 is SNHLY and CDR2 FYNNEI. Trimming took 5 bases from V and 14 from J; bases not matched to a gene: 5. The CDR3 nucleotides read TGTGCCAGCAGTCGGGACAGGGGGAGCTTATATTTT. It specifies CASSRDRGSLYF.

The gene calls are TRBV27 and TRBJ2-5; D unclear. Germline V gene lookup returns CDR1 MNHEY and CDR2 SMNVEV (reference sequence). The V end lost 2 bases, the J end lost 5 bases, and 18 bases lay between the germline ends. This CDR3 spans 16 amino acids. CDR3 region: CASSLNAGFVGETQYF. DNA of the CDR3: TGTGCCAGCAGTTTAAACGCCGGGTTTGTAGGGGAGACCCAGTACTTC.

The V and J genes are TRBV2 and TRBJ1-2, with D possibly TRBD1 on 6 matching bases. The germline CDR1 and CDR2 sequences are SNHLY and FYNNEI. The CDR3 has 13 amino acids. Trimming cost V 5 bases and J 2 bases, with 9 bases left between them. The CDR3 nucleotides are TGTGCCAGCAGTCAGGACAGCAACTATGGCTACACCTTC. Translated: CASSQDSNYGYTF.

This chain connects TRBV7-9 to TRBJ2-7, with 9 positions matching TRBD1. The germline CDR1 and CDR2 sequences are SEHNR and FQNEAQ (reference sequence). V shed 4 bases and J 6 bases; nucleotides not matched to a gene: 7. There are 14 residues in the CDR3. CDR3 in amino acids: CASSSAGTGSEQYF. CDR3 nucleotides: TGTGCCAGCAGCTCTGCCGGGACAGGGAGCGAGCAGTACTTC.

The V and J genes are TRBV7-2 and TRBJ1-2, with no clear D. In germline, CDR1 is SGHTA, CDR2 FQGNSA. Trimming stripped 5 bases from V and 8 bases from J, with 18 bases between. The CDR3 covers 14 residues. The CDR3 loop reads CASSPRRRARGYTF. In DNA form, the CDR3 reads TGTGCCAGCAGCCCGCGCCGACGGGCTAGGGGCTACACCTTC.

The CDR3 here is CASSLSAGELFF. The CDR3 bases are TGTGCCAGCAGCCTTAGCGCCGGGGAGCTGTTTTTT. J is TRBJ2-2 and V is TRBV5-6; D perhaps matches TRBD2 (5 bases). V gave up 4 bases and J gave up 6 bases, with 7 bases separating them. The germline V gene encodes CDR1 SGHDT and CDR2 YYEEEE. The CDR3 covers 12 residues.

CDR3 loop: CASSLGQGAYEQYF. CDR3 nucleotide sequence: TGTGCCAGCAGCTTAGGCCAAGGAGCCTACGAGCAGTACTTC. The chain recombines TRBV7-9 with TRBJ2-7, with no clear D. The germline V gene has CDR1 SEHNR and CDR2 FQNEAQ (reference sequence). The length of the CDR3 is 14 residues. V was clipped by 1 base and J by 2 bases, with 9 bases between them.

The chain uses TRBV2 and TRBJ1-5, with a weak D call TRBD1 (6 bases). The CDR3 spans 14 residues. The germline CDR1 and CDR2 sequences are SNHLY and FYNNEI. V lost 4 bases and J 4 bases, leaving 11 bases between the germline ends. The CDR3: CASSADRLNQPQHF. DNA for the CDR3: TGTGCCAGCAGTGCGGACAGACTGAATCAGCCCCAGCATTTT.

The chain couples TRBV7-9 to TRBJ1-2, with a possible D match to TRBD1 (5 bases). CDR3 length: 17 amino acids. Germline-derived CDR1 and CDR2 are SEHNR and FQNEAQ (reference sequence). Trimming left V 4 bases short and J 4 bases short, with 22 bases between. For the CDR3, the DNA is TGTGCCAGCAGCTCCGCCGGGACGTCCGCTTTAGGCTATGGCTACACCTTC. Its translation: CASSSAGTSALGYGYTF.

The rearrangement uses TRBV6-5 and TRBJ1-1; TRBD1 aligns across 7 bases. CDR1 is MNHEY, CDR2 SVGAGI, per germline. This CDR3 is 14 amino acids long. V gave up 0 bases and J gave up 6 bases; unmatched junction bases: 4. CDR3 sequence (DNA): TGTGCCAGCAGTTACTCGGCAGGGGGGGCTGAAGCTTTCTTT. Encoded protein: CASSYSAGGAEAFF.

The CDR3 DNA reads as TGCGCCAGCAGCCAGGGGGTACACAGGAGCTCCTACAATGAGCAGTTCTTC. Amino acid sequence: CASSQGVHRSSYNEQFF. The chain joins TRBV4-3 to TRBJ2-1, with D perhaps given as TRBD1 or TRBD2 (5 bases each). The CDR3 sequence is 17 residues long. V was clipped by 3 bases and J by 0 bases, with 15 bases between them. CDR1 LGHNA and CDR2 YSLEER come from the germline V gene.

The chain links TRBV30 to TRBJ2-6; 9 positions match TRBD1. V gave up 3 bases and J gave up 0 bases; unmatched junction bases: 6. The CDR3 consists of 17 residues. Germline CDR1 is GTSNPN and CDR2 is SVGIG (reference sequence). CDR3 nucleotide sequence: TGTGCCTGGAGGAGGGACAGGGTCCGCTCTGGGGCCAACGTCCTGACTTTC. It is translated as CAWRRDRVRSGANVLTF. Drawing the rest from reference TRBV30 and TRBJ2-6, the complete variable domain is SQTIHQWPATLVQPVGSPLSLECTVEGTSNPNLYWYRQAAGRGLQLLFYSVGIGQISSEVPQNLSASRPQDRQFILSSKKLLLSDSGFYLCAWRRDRVRSGANVLTFGAGSRLTVL.